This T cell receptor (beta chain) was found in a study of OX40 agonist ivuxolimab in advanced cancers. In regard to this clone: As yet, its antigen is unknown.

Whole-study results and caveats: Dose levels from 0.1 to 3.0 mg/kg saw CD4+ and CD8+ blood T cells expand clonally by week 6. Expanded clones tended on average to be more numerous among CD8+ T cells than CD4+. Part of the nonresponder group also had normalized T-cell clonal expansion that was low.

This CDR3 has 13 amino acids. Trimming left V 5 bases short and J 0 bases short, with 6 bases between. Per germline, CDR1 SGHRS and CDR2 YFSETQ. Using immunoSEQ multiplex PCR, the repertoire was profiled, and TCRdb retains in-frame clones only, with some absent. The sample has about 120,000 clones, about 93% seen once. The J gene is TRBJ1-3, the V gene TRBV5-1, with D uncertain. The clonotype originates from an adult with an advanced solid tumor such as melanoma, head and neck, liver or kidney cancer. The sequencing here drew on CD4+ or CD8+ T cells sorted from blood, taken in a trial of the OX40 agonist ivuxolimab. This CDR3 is CASRRNSGNTIYF. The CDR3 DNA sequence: TGCGCCAGCAGGAGAAACTCTGGAAACACCATATATTTT.